One and the same sample provided the 16 T cell receptor beta chains below, sequenced in a study of shared clonotypes between healthy human individuals. This table comes from immunoSEQ multiplex PCR, and its TCRdb copy is limited to in-frame clones, with some not included. The table records 1.5 million to 2.5 million clones, about 95% of them present only once. Naive CD8 cells comprised CD45RO-negative, CCR7-positively selected cells, excluding terminally differentiated effector memory CD45RA+ cells. Sequencing was done on a sample of naive CD8+ T cells sorted from blood. All receptors come from a man between 18 and 29 years old in good health.

The rearrangement links TRBV9 to TRBJ2-5; tentative D call: TRBD2 (5 bases). There are 14 residues in the CDR3. CDR1 and CDR2 (germline): SGDLS, YYNGEE. V lost 3 bases to trimming and J lost 1 base, with 10 bases between them. CDR3 sequence reads: CASSEWELQETQYF. CDR3 nucleotide sequence: TGTGCCAGCAGCGAATGGGAGCTCCAAGAGACCCAGTACTTC.

J is TRBJ2-7 and V is TRBV6-1, with D hard to call. The CDR3 is 12 amino acids. CDR1 is MNHNS and CDR2 is SASEGT in the germline V gene. V lost 11 bases, J lost 1 base, and 12 bases lay in between. CDR3 bases: TGTGCCGTAGGGATCCCGTCCTACGAGCAGTACTTC. Translation: CAVGIPSYEQYF.

This clone was seen only once. This chain links TRBV28 with TRBJ1-6; no definite D call. The V gene's germline CDR1 is MDHEN and CDR2 SYDVKM. The CDR3 loop spans 16 amino acids. V was pared by 2 bases and J by 2 bases, with 10 bases between. CDR3 nucleotides: TGTGCCAGCAGTTTAAGGGAAAGCCCCTATAATTCACCCCTCCACTTT. This codes for CASSLRESPYNSPLHF.

The chain uses TRBV27 and TRBJ1-4; D uncertain. The CDR3 sequence is 17 residues long. Looked up from germline, CDR1 is MNHEY and CDR2 is SMNVEV (reference sequence). Trimming pared 6 bases from V and 0 bases from J, leaving 17 bases between. The CDR3 spells CASSQVRPLATNEKLFF. Here the CDR3 DNA reads TGTGCCAGCAGCCAGGTACGGCCCCTGGCAACTAATGAAAAACTGTTTTTT.

J is TRBJ2-3 and V is TRBV7-9; TRBD2 matches at 13 bases. Trimming took 3 bases from V and 6 from J; bases not matched to a gene: 6. CDR1 is SEHNR and CDR2 is FQNEAQ in the germline V gene (reference sequence). The CDR3 contains 16 residues. CDR3 sequence (DNA): TGTGCCAGCAGCTTCACTAGCGGGGGGGCCCCCGATACGCAGTATTTT. Amino acid sequence: CASSFTSGGAPDTQYF.

The chain carries TRBV7-2 and TRBJ2-7; a possible D gene is TRBD2 (7 bases). Germline-derived CDR1 and CDR2 are SGHTA and FQGNSA. V was clipped by 4 bases and J by 3 bases, with 13 bases between them. The CDR3 extends over 14 amino acids. The CDR3 DNA is TGTGCCAGCAGCTCATACGGGGGGCACTACGAGCAGTACTTC. Its protein is CASSSYGGHYEQYF.

J is TRBJ2-2 and V is TRBV11-2; weak D call: TRBD1 (6 bases). The CDR3 loop spans 17 amino acids. Germline V gives CDR1 SGHAT, CDR2 FQNNGV. V was cut by 3 bases and J by 4 bases, with 18 bases left in between. CDR3 amino acids: CASSFYWDNPGTGELFF. Here the CDR3 DNA reads TGTGCCAGCAGCTTTTATTGGGACAACCCAGGCACCGGGGAGCTGTTTTTT. Drawing the rest from reference TRBV11-2 and TRBJ2-2, the complete variable domain is EAGVAQSPRYKIIEKRQSVAFWCNPISGHATLYWYQQILGQGPKLLIQFQNNGVVDDSQLPKDRFSAERLKGVDSTLKIQPAKLEDSAVYLCASSFYWDNPGTGELFFGEGSRLTVL.

The chain links TRBV4-1 to TRBJ2-7, with D possibly TRBD2 on 6 matching bases. Per germline, CDR1 MGHRA and CDR2 YSYEKL. The CDR3 is 15 amino acids. The V and J ends lost 4 bases and 0 bases respectively, with 13 bases between them. In nucleotides, the CDR3 is TGCGCCAGCAGCCTTAGCGGTTCCAGCTCCTACGAGCAGTACTTC. Protein product: CASSLSGSSSYEQYF.

This chain links TRBV7-6 with TRBJ2-5, with D perhaps matching TRBD2 (6 bases). Germline V gene sequence: CDR1 SGHVS, CDR2 FNYEAQ. Trimming shortened V by 1 base and J by 2 bases, and 17 bases separated the two germline ends. The CDR3 is 17 amino acids. The CDR3 here is CASSLGTASVKQETQYF. The CDR3 region has the DNA TGTGCCAGCAGCTTAGGGACGGCTAGCGTAAAACAAGAGACCCAGTACTTC.

V usage is TRBV2 and J usage is TRBJ2-7; the D is unclear. The CDR3 runs 17 residues. Germline-derived CDR1 and CDR2 are SNHLY and FYNNEI. Between the trimmed V and J ends, which lost 6 bases and 7 bases, there was a span of 28 bases. The CDR3 here is CASSLLPAVVFTTEQYF. The CDR3 DNA sequence: TGTGCCAGCAGCCTGCTTCCGGCCGTAGTGTTCACTACAGAGCAGTACTTC.

The chain couples TRBV5-4 to TRBJ1-2, with D possibly matching TRBD1 (6 bases). V was pared by 6 bases and J by 4 bases, with 16 bases between. CDR1 and CDR2 (germline): SGHNT, YYREEE (reference sequence). This CDR3 comprises 14 residues. CDR3 residues: CASTESGAGYGYTF. In DNA, the CDR3 is TGTGCCAGCACCGAGTCGGGGGCCGGCTATGGCTACACCTTC.

This rearrangement joins TRBV2 to TRBJ2-7; tentatively, D is TRBD1 or TRBD2 (5 bases each). The CDR3 runs 15 residues. Germline CDR1 SNHLY, CDR2 FYNNEI. Trimming took off 4 bases at V and 0 bases at J, with 13 bases between the two ends. The CDR3: CASSAWDPSSYEQYF. In nucleotides, the CDR3 is TGTGCCAGCAGTGCCTGGGACCCGAGCTCCTACGAGCAGTACTTC.

The rearrangement links TRBV28 to TRBJ1-1; D is unresolved. V lost 6 bases and J 6 bases, leaving 11 bases between the germline ends. The CDR3 consists of 12 residues. CDR1 is MDHEN, CDR2 SYDVKM, per germline. The CDR3 protein is CASSRESAEAFF. The CDR3 nucleotides are TGTGCCAGCAGCCGGGAGAGTGCTGAAGCTTTCTTT.

The CDR3 coding sequence is TGTGCCCGGGACACGTCTGGCTATGGCTACACCTTC. Translated: CARDTSGYGYTF. The rearrangement uses TRBV30 and TRBJ1-2; D might be TRBD1 (6 bases). From germline, CDR1 is GTSNPN and CDR2 SVGIG (reference sequence). The CDR3 contains 12 residues. Deletions cut 8 bases from V and 4 bases from J, with 14 bases between. Full variable domain (remainder filled in from reference TRBV30 and TRBJ1-2): SQTIHQWPATLVQPVGSPLSLECTVEGTSNPNLYWYRQAAGRGLQLLFYSVGIGQISSEVPQNLSASRPQDRQFILSSKKLLLSDSGFYLCARDTSGYGYTFGSGTRLTVV.

The chain is built from TRBV18 and TRBJ2-7; D possibly corresponds to TRBD1 (5 bases). Trimming shortened V by 4 bases and J by 3 bases, and 10 bases separated the two germline ends. Germline lookup yields CDR1 KGHSH and CDR2 LQKENI. The CDR3 has 13 amino acids. The DNA of the CDR3 is TGTGCCAGCTCACGGGGCCGAGACTACGAGCAGTACTTC. It yields the protein CASSRGRDYEQYF.

With respect to this clone: This same CDR3 is encoded by further DNA sequences in the sample. The J gene is TRBJ2-7, the V gene TRBV5-4; D is ambiguous. CDR1 and CDR2 (germline): SGHNT, YYREEE (reference sequence). The CDR3 sequence is 11 residues long. V was shortened by 4 bases and J by 4 bases, with 6 bases between the two germline ends. CDR3 DNA sequence: TGTGCCAGCAGCAGCGCGTACGAGCAGTACTTC. Translation gives CASSSAYEQYF.